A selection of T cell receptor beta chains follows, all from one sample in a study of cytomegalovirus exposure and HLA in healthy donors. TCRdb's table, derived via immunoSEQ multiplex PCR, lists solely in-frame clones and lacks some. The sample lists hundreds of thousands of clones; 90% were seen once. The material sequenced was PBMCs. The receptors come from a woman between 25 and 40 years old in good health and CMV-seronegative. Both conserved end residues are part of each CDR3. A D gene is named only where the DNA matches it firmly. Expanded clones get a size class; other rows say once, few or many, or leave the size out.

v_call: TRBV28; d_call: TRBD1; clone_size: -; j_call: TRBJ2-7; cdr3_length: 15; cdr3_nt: TGTGCCAGCAGTAGAAGACAGGGGATTGACTACGAGCAGTACTTC; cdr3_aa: CASSRRQGIDYEQYF
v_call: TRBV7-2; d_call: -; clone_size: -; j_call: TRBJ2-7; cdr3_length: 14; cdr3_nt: TGTGCCAGCAGCGCTAGGGCCTCTTTGGGGGAGCAGTACTTC; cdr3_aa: CASSARASLGEQYF
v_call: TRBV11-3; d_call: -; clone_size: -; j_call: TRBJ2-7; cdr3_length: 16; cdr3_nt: TGTGCCAGCAGCTTAGGTCAGGGCCGTAGAGGGACCGAGCAGTACTTC; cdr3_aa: CASSLGQGRRGTEQYF
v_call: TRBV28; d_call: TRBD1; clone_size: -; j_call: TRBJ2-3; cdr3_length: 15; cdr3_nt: TGTGCCAGCAGTTTATTGGACAGGGGGCTTGATACGCAGTATTTT; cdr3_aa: CASSLLDRGLDTQYF
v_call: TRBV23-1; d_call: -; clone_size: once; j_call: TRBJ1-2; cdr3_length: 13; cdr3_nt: TGCGCCAGCAGTCATTCAGGGTTATATGGCTACACCTTC; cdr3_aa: CASSHSGLYGYTF
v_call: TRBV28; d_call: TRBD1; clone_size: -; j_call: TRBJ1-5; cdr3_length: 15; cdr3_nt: TGTGCCAGCAGTCCCGACAGGGATAGCAATCAGCCCCAGCATTTT; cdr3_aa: CASSPDRDSNQPQHF
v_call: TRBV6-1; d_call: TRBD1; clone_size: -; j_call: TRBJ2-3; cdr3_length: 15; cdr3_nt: TGTGCCAGCAGTGCCGGGACAGGGGTGGGAGATACGCAGTATTTT; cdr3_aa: CASSAGTGVGDTQYF
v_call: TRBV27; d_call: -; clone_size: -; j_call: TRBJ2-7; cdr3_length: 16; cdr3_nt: TGTGCCAGCAGTCCCCGGACTCTAGGGAAGGTCTACGAGCAGTACTTC; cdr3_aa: CASSPRTLGKVYEQYF
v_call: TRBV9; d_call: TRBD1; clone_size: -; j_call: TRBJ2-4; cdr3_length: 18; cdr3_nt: TGTGCCAGCAGCGTAGTGCCAGTGACAGGGGCGGTGGGAAACATTCAGTACTTC; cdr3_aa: CASSVVPVTGAVGNIQYF
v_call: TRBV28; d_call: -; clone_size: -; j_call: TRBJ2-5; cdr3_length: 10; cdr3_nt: TGTGCCAGCAGTAGGGAGACCCAGTACTTC; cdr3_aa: CASSRETQYF
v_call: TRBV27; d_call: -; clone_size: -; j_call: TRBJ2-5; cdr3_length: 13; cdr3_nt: TGTGCCAGCAGTAAAACCCGACGGGAGACCCAGTACTTC; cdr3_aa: CASSKTRRETQYF
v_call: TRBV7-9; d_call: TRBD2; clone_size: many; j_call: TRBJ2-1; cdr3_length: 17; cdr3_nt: TGTGCCAGCGAACGATTGCCCGGACTAGCGGGAGATAATGAGCAGTTCTTC; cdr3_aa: CASERLPGLAGDNEQFF
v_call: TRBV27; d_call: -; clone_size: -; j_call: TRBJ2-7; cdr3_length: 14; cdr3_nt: TGTGCCAGCAGTGGCGGACAGCTCTCCTACGAGCAGTACTTC; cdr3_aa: CASSGGQLSYEQYF
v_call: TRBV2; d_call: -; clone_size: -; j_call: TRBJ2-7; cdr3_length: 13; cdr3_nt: TGTGCCAGCAGTGAGGCCTTCGTCTACGAGCAGTACTTC; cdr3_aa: CASSEAFVYEQYF
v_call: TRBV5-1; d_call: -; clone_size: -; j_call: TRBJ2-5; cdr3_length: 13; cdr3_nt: TGCGCCAGCAAGCGGGTAGGGCAAGAGACCCAGTACTTC; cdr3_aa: CASKRVGQETQYF
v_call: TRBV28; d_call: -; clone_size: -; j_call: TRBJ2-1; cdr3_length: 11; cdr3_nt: TGTGCCAGCAGTCTGCGGAATGAGCAGTTCTTC; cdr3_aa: CASSLRNEQFF
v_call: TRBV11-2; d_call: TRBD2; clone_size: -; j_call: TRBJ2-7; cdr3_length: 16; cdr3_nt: TGTGCCAGCAGCTTAGGCTCCGGGACTAACATCTACGAGCAGTACTTC; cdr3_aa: CASSLGSGTNIYEQYF
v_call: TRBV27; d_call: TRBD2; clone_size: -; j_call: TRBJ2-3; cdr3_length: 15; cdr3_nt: TGTGCCAGCAGGCCTGCGGGAGGACGCACAGATACGCAGTATTTT; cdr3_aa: CASRPAGGRTDTQYF
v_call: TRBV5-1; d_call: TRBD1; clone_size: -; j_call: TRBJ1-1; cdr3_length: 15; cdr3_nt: TGCGCCAGCAGCTTGCGCTCAGGGGGGTACACTGAAGCTTTCTTT; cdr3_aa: CASSLRSGGYTEAFF
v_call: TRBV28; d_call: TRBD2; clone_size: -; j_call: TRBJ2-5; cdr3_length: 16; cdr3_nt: TGTGCCAGCAGTTCCATGACTAGCGGCGACCAAGAGACCCAGTACTTC; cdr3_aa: CASSSMTSGDQETQYF
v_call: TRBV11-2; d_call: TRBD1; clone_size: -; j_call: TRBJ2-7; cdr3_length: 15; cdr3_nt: TGTGCCAGCAGCTTCGTGGACAGGAGCTCCTACGAGCAGTACTTC; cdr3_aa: CASSFVDRSSYEQYF
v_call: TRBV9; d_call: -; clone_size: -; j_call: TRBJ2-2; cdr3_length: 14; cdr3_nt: TGTGCCAGCAGCGTAGGGGGGAGAACCGGGGAGCTGTTTTTT; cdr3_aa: CASSVGGRTGELFF
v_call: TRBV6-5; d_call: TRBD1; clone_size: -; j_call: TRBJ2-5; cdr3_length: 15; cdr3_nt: TGTGCCAGCAGTTACGCCGGGACAGGGGAGGAGACCCAGTACTTC; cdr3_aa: CASSYAGTGEETQYF
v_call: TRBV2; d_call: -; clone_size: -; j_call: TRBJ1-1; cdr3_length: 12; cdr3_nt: TGTGCCAGCAGTGAAGTGACCTATGAAGCTTTCTTT; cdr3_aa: CASSEVTYEAFF
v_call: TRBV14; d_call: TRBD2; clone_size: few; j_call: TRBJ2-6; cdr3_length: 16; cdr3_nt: TGTGCCAGCAGCCAAGATGGGAGGGCTGGGGCCAACGTCCTGACTTTC; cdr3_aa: CASSQDGRAGANVLTF
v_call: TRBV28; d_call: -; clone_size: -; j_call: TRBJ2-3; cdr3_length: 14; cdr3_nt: TGTGCCAGCAGTTGGGCAGGGAGAACAGATACGCAGTATTTT; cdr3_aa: CASSWAGRTDTQYF
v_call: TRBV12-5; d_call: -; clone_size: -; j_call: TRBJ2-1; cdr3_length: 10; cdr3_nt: TGTGCTAGTGGTTTGGGTGAACAGTTCTTC; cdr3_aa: CASGLGEQFF
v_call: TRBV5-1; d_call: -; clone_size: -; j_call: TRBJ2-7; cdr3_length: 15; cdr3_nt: TGCGCCAGCAGCCCTGAAATCACCATGGGCTACGAGCAGTACTTC; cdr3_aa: CASSPEITMGYEQYF
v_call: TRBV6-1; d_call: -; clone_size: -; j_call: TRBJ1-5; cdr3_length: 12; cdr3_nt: TGTGCCAGCAGTGAAAGGGTCCAGCCCCAGCATTTT; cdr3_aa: CASSERVQPQHF
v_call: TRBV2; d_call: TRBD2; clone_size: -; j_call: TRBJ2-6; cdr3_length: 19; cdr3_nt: TGTGCCAGCAGTGAAGCTACTAGCGGGAGAGTGGCTGGGGCCAACGTCCTGACTTTC; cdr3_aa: CASSEATSGRVAGANVLTF
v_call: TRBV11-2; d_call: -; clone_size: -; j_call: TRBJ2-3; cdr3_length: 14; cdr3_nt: TGTGCCAGCAGCCTCGGGACGCCATCGGATACGCAGTATTTT; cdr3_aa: CASSLGTPSDTQYF
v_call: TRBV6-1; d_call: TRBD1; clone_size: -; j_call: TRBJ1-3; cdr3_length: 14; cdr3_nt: TGTGCCAGCAGGATGACAGGGGGTATGAACACCATATATTTT; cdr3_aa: CASRMTGGMNTIYF
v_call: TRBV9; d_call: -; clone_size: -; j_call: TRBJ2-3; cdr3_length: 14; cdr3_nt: TGTGCCAGCAGCGTAGAGGATTACACAGATACGCAGTATTTT; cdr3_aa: CASSVEDYTDTQYF
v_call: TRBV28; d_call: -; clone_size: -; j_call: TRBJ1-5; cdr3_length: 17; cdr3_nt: TGTGCCAGCAGTCCGAGAAGGACAGCTTATAGCAATCAGCCCCAGCATTTT; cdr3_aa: CASSPRRTAYSNQPQHF
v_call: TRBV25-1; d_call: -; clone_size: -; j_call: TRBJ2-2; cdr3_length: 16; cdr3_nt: TGTGCCAGCAGGCCGGATCAGGGTCCTCACACCGGGGAGCTGTTTTTT; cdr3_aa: CASRPDQGPHTGELFF
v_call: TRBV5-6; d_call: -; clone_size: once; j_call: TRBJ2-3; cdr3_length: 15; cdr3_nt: TGTGCCAGCAGCTTGGTACAGGCGATCACAGATACGCAGTATTTT; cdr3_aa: CASSLVQAITDTQYF
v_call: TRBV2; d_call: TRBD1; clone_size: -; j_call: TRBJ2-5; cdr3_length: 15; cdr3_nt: TGTGCCAGCAGGGAAGACAGGGGGTTACAAGAGACCCAGTACTTC; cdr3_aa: CASREDRGLQETQYF
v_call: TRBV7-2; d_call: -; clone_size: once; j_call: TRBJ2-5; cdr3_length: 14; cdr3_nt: TGTGCCAGCAGCTTCCCCCAGAACCAAGAGACCCAGTACTTC; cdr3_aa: CASSFPQNQETQYF
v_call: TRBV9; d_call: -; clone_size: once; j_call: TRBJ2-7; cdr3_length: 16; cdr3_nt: TGTGCCAGCAGCGTAGGGGCAGGGAGGATATTATACGAGCAGTACTTC; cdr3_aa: CASSVGAGRILYEQYF
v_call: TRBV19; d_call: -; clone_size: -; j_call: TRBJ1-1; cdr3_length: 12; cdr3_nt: TGTGCCAGTAGTATAGGGGGACTTGAAGCTTTCTTT; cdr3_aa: CASSIGGLEAFF
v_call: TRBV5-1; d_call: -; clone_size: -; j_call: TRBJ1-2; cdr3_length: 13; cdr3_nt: TGCGCCAGCAGCCTGGGGCGGCTAAATGGCTACACCTTC; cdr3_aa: CASSLGRLNGYTF
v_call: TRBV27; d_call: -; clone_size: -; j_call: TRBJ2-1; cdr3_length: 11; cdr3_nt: TGTGCCAGCAGCCGCTACAATGAGCAGTTCTTC; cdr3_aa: CASSRYNEQFF
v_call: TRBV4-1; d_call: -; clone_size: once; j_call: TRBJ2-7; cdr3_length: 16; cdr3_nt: TGCGCCAGCAGCCAGCTCAGTAGCCTGCCGCGCTACGAGCAGTACTTC; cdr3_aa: CASSQLSSLPRYEQYF
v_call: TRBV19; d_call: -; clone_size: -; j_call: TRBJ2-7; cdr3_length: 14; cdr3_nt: TGTGCCAGTAGTCCCGAGGGACGGGACTACGAGCAGTACTTC; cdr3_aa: CASSPEGRDYEQYF
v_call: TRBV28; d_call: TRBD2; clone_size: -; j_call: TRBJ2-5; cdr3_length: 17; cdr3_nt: TGTGCCAGCAGTTTATTGTCTAGCGGGAGGGCCGAGGAGACCCAGTACTTC; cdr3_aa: CASSLLSSGRAEETQYF
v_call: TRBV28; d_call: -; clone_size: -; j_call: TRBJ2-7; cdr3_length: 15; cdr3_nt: TGTGCCAGCAACATTCAGGGGACCCCATTTTACGAGCAGTACTTC; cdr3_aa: CASNIQGTPFYEQYF